The next 8 T cell receptor beta chains were all read from a single sample in a study of blood T cell repertoires in COVID-19. Method: immunoSEQ multiplex PCR; TCRdb's copy keeps in-frame clones and lacks some. The table records 150,000 or so clones, 80% to 85% of them present only once. Specimen: peripheral blood. These receptors were obtained from a human donor in a cohort sampled during active COVID-19.

The J gene is TRBJ1-4, the V gene TRBV29-1, with a possible D match to TRBD1 (6 bases). The V end was cut by 4 bases, the J end by 5 bases, with 14 bases between. The CDR3 extends over 14 amino acids. Per germline, CDR1 SQVTM and CDR2 ANQGSEA. The CDR3 loop reads CSVGTGHTNEKLFF. CDR3 DNA sequence: TGCAGCGTTGGAACGGGACATACGAATGAAAAACTGTTTTTT.

The chain recombines TRBV4-3 with TRBJ1-1, with 11 positions matching TRBD1. Germline V CDR1 and CDR2: LGHNA, YSLEER. The CDR3 is 14 amino acids. V shed 2 bases, J shed 10 bases, and the junction held 6 bases outside the gene matches. CDR3 residues: CASSQPDRGRRAFF. The CDR3 DNA is TGCGCCAGCAGCCAACCGGACAGGGGGCGCCGAGCTTTCTTT.

This rearrangement joins TRBV30 to TRBJ2-5; 7 positions match TRBD1. The CDR3 length is 14 residues. The J segment lost 2 bases and the V segment lost 5 bases, leaving 8 bases of the junction unmatched. Germline assignment: CDR1 GTSNPN and CDR2 SVGIG (reference sequence). The CDR3 nucleotides read TGTGCCTGGGAAAGACAGGGCCTTCAAGAGACCCAGTACTTC. It translates to CAWERQGLQETQYF. Based on the CDR3 plus reference TRBV30 and TRBJ2-5, the full variable domain is SQTIHQWPATLVQPVGSPLSLECTVEGTSNPNLYWYRQAAGRGLQLLFYSVGIGQISSEVPQNLSASRPQDRQFILSSKKLLLSDSGFYLCAWERQGLQETQYFGPGTRLLVL.

Note on this clone: Other DNA sequences in this sample translate to the same CDR3. The chain joins TRBV6-1 to TRBJ1-5, with a tentative D call TRBD1 (5 bases). The CDR3 runs to 14 residues. Germline-derived CDR1 and CDR2 are MNHNS and SASEGT. Trimming left V 1 base short and J 4 bases short, with 8 bases between. DNA for the CDR3: TGTGCCAGCAGTGAAGGGGGGGGTAATCAGCCCCAGCATTTT. This gives the protein CASSEGGGNQPQHF.

This clone was seen a single time. The chain uses TRBV19 and TRBJ2-2; D might be TRBD1 (6 bases). The CDR3 covers 14 residues. Trimming removed 5 bases from V and 6 bases from J, with 13 bases in between. CDR1 is LNHDA and CDR2 is SQIVND in the germline V gene (reference sequence). CDR3 in DNA: TGTGCCAGTAGTCGGGGACAACGACCCGGGGAGCTGTTTTTT. This encodes CASSRGQRPGELFF.

This clone came up once. V gene TRBV9 combines with J gene TRBJ2-7, with 7 positions matching TRBD2. This CDR3 has 13 residues. The trim removed 4 bases at V and 3 bases at J, leaving 4 bases unmatched. Germline CDR1 SGDLS, CDR2 YYNGEE. The CDR3 sequence is CASSIREDYEQYF. The CDR3 nucleotides are TGTGCCAGCAGCATCCGGGAGGACTACGAGCAGTACTTC.

The rearrangement uses TRBV7-9 and TRBJ1-3, with D hard to call. Germline V gives CDR1 SEHNR, CDR2 FQNEAQ (reference sequence). V was pared by 1 base and J by 0 bases, with 10 bases between. This CDR3 is built from 16 residues. CDR3 DNA: TGTGCCAGCAGCTTAGGACACATAAACTCTGGAAACACCATATATTTT. Protein sequence: CASSLGHINSGNTIYF.

V and J are TRBV7-9 and TRBJ2-5; D unresolved. The germline V and J ends were trimmed by 5 bases and 2 bases, with 9 bases remaining between them. Looked up from germline, CDR1 is SEHNR and CDR2 is FQNEAQ (reference sequence). This CDR3 region has 13 residues. The chain's CDR3 is CASSPDGQETQYF. The CDR3 DNA reads as TGTGCCAGCAGCCCAGACGGGCAAGAGACCCAGTACTTC.